The present T cell receptor (beta chain) was sequenced within a study of blood T cell repertoires in COVID-19. In the source study's methods: It was from reference gene primer amplification that nucleated cell counts were estimated. Sequencing used immunoSEQ multiplex PCR; TCRdb keeps in-frame clones, though not all of them. That table is the source of V, J and clone size, and D and trimming were worked out from the DNA. The table lists more than 55,000 clones, around 87% of them singletons, with around 6.9% in the top ten. This CDR3 contains 14 residues. CDR1 is SGHRS, CDR2 YFSETQ, per germline. Trimming took 7 bases from V and 0 from J, leaving 12 bases between them.

This clonotype was obtained from a man between 60 and 75 years old with active or convalescent COVID-19. The chain has TRBV5-1 and TRBJ2-3; a possible D gene is TRBD2 (6 bases). Sequences were obtained from peripheral blood. For the CDR3, the DNA is TGCGCCAGCCGTCCGGGGACTAGCACAGATACGCAGTATTTT. It codes for CASRPGTSTDTQYF.